The subject of this entry is one T cell receptor (beta chain). Between the trimmed V and J ends, which lost 2 bases and 4 bases, there was a span of 23 bases. Per germline, CDR1 MNHNS and CDR2 SASEGT. The CDR3 runs to 18 residues. This specimen comes from a study of cytomegalovirus exposure and HLA in healthy donors. Each of the donors was a healthy bone marrow donor. The primer mix had 60 Vbeta and 13 Jbeta primers. Clones were read by immunoSEQ multiplex PCR, and TCRdb kept only the in-frame ones, dropping some. The sample has more than 150,000 clones, roughly 77% seen once. This clonotype was obtained from a woman aged 25 to 45 in good health and CMV-seropositive. The sequencing sample was made of PBMCs. The chain uses TRBV6-1 and TRBJ2-5; D is perhaps TRBD2 (7 bases). The CDR3 DNA is TGTGCCAGCAGTGAAATCCTGGCGGGGGCCTTTAGGGGAGAGACCCAGTACTTC. Amino acid sequence: CASSEILAGAFRGETQYF.